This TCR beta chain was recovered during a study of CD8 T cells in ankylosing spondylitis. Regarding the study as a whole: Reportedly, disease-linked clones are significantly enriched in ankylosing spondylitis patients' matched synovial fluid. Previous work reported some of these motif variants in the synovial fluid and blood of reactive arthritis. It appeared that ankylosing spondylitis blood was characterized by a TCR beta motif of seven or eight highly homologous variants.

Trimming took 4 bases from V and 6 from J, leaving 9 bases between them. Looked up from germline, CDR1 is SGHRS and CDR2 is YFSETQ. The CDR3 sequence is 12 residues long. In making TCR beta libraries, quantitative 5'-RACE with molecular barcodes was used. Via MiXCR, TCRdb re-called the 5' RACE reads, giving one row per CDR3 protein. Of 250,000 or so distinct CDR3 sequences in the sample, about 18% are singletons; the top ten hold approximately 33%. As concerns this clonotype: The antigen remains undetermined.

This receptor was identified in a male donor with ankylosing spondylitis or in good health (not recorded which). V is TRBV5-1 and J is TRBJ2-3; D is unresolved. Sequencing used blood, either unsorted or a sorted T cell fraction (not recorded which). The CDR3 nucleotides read TGCGCCAGCAGCCCAGGATTTGATACGCAGTATTTT. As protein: CASSPGFDTQYF.